The rows below give T cell receptor beta chains drawn from one sample of a study of breast tumors, draining lymph nodes, adjacent tissues. TCRdb used MiXCR to reprocess the multiplex PCR reads, holding one entry per CDR3 protein. The data show about 110,000 distinct CDR3 sequences, less than 40% seen once. The specimen was axillary lymph node tissue. Receptor source: a female donor with breast cancer. Some clones in this sample may be carry-over from other donors' samples. Both conserved end residues are part of each CDR3. Fields, in order: J gene, V gene, D gene, clone size, CDR3 DNA, CDR3 protein. D genes are given only for firm matches. Not every row has a clone size; where given, it reads once, few, many or a size class.

TRBJ1-1,TRBV19,.,.,TGTGCCAGTACGGGGCGCACTGAAGCTTTCTTT,CASTGRTEAFF
TRBJ2-1,TRBV5-1,.,many,TGCGCCAGCAGCTTGGGTGGTAGCCGGAGGAGCTCTTACTACAATGAGCAGTTCTTC,CASSLGGSRRSSYYNEQFF
TRBJ1-2,TRBV5-1,.,many,TGCGCCAGCAGTGAAGCGGTTCGCTATGGCTACACCTTC,CASSEAVRYGYTF
TRBJ1-1,TRBV27,.,.,TGTGCCAGCAGTTTAGCACGAAGTGGTGAAGCTTTCTTT,CASSLARSGEAFF
TRBJ1-1,TRBV20-1,TRBD1,.,TGCAGTGCTAGAGATGCCCGGACAGGGGGCACTGAAGCTTTCTTT,CSARDARTGGTEAFF
TRBJ2-7,TRBV6-1,TRBD2,many,TGTGCCAGCAGTCAAGCGCGGAGCGGGAGGGCCATAGCCCGCGAGCAGTACTTC,CASSQARSGRAIAREQYF
TRBJ1-4,TRBV5-1,TRBD1,many,TGCGCCAGCAGCTTGGGACAGGGCGGAAAACTGTTTTTT,CASSLGQGGKLFF
TRBJ2-5,TRBV6-1,TRBD2,many,TGTGCCAGCAGTCATCGGGGAGTTGGGACTAGCCTCTACACCCAGTACTTC,CASSHRGVGTSLYTQYF
TRBJ2-1,TRBV4-2,TRBD2,many,TGTGCCAGCAGCCAAGAGACTAGCGAGAGGGTTCCCCAGTTCTTC,CASSQETSERVPQFF
TRBJ2-1,TRBV7-7,.,many,TGTGCTAGCAGCCAGAGACCCTCCGGTTCGGATGAGCAGTTCTTC,CASSQRPSGSDEQFF
TRBJ2-5,TRBV7-9,.,.,TGTGCCAGCACCCTACAAGGGACGCAAGAGACCCAGTACTTC,CASTLQGTQETQYF
TRBJ2-7,TRBV27,TRBD2,many,TGTGCCAGCAGTTTAGACGGCGGGAGTTTCTACGAGCAGTACTTC,CASSLDGGSFYEQYF
TRBJ1-5,TRBV6-1,.,many,TGTGCCAGCGCCGGGATGAATCAGCCCCAGCATTTT,CASAGMNQPQHF
TRBJ2-7,TRBV29-1,TRBD2,many,TGCAGCGCTCTCGGGACTATCTACGAGCAGTACTTC,CSALGTIYEQYF
TRBJ2-7,TRBV28,.,many,TGTGCCAGCATAGGTCGGGGGGCAGAGGCCTACGAGCAGTACTTC,CASIGRGAEAYEQYF
TRBJ1-6,TRBV5-1,.,many,TGCGCCAGCAGCTTGGCCCAGGAGAATTCACCCCTCCACTTT,CASSLAQENSPLHF
TRBJ2-3,TRBV5-6,.,.,TGTGCCAGCAGCGTGGACCTAAGGGGGGGGGCCGTAGATACGCAGTATTTT,CASSVDLRGGAVDTQYF
TRBJ1-1,TRBV6-1,.,.,TGTGCCAGCAGTCTCGGGCAGGGTGGAAGGGCTGAAGCTTTCTTT,CASSLGQGGRAEAFF
TRBJ2-6,TRBV18,.,many,TGTGCCAGCTCACCATGGCAGGGGTCTGGGGCCAACGTCCTGACTTTC,CASSPWQGSGANVLTF